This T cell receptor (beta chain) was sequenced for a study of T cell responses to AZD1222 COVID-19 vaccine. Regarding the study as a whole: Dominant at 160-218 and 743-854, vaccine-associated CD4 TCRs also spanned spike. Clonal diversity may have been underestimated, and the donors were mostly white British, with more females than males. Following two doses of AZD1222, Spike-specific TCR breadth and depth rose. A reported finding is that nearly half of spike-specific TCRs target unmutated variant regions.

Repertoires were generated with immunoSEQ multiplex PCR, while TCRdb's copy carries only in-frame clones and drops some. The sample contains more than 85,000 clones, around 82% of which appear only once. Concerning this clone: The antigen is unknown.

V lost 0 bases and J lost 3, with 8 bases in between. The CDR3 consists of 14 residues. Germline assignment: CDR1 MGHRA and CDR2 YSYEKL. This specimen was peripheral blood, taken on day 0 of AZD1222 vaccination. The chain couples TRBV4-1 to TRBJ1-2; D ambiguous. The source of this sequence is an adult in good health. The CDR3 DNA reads TGCGCCAGCAGCCAAGATCCAGCTGACTATGGCTACACCTTC. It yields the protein CASSQDPADYGYTF.